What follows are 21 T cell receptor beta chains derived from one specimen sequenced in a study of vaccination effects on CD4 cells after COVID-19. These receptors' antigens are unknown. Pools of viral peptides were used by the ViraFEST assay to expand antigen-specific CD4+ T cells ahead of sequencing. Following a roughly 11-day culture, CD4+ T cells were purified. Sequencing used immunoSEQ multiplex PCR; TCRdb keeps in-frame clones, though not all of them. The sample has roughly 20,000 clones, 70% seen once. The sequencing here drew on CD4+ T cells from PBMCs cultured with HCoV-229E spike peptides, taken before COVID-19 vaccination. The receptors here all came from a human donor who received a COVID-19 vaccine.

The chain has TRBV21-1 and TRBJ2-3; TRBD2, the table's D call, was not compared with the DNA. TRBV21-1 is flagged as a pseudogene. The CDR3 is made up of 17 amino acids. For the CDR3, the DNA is TGTGCCAGCAGCAAAGCTAGTAGCGGCTCTAGCACAGATACGCAGTATTTT. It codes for CASSKASSGSSTDTQYF.

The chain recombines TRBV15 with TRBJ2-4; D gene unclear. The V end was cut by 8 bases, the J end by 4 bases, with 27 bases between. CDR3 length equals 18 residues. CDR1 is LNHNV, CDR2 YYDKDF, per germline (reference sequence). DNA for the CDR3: TGTGCCACCGAACGATTGGGCCTCTTAAAGGTCTCTAAAAACATTCAGTACTTC. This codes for CATERLGLLKVSKNIQYF.

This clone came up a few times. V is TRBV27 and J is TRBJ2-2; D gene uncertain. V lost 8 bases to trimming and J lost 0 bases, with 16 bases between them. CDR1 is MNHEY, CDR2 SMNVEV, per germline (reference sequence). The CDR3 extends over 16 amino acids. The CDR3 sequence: CASGPRYASNTGELFF. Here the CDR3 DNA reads TGTGCCAGCGGCCCCAGGTACGCCTCGAACACCGGGGAGCTGTTTTTT.

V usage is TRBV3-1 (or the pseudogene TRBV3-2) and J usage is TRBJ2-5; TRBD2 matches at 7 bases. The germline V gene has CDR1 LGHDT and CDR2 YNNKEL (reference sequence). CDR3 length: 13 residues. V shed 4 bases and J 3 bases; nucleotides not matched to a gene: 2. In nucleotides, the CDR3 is TGTGCCAGCAGCCCGGGACTAAAAGAGACCCAGTACTTC. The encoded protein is CASSPGLKETQYF.

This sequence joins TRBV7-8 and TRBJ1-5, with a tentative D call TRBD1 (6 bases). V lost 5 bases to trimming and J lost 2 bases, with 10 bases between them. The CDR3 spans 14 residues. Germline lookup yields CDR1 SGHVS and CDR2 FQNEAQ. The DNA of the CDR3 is TGTGCCAGCAGCCCCCGACAGGGCAATCAGCCCCAGCATTTT. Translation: CASSPRQGNQPQHF.

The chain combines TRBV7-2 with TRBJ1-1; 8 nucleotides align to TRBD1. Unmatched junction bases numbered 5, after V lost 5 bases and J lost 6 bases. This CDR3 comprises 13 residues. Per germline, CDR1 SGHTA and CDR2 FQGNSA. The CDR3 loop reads CASSEDRVAEAFF. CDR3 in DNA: TGTGCCAGCAGCGAGGACAGGGTGGCTGAAGCTTTCTTT.

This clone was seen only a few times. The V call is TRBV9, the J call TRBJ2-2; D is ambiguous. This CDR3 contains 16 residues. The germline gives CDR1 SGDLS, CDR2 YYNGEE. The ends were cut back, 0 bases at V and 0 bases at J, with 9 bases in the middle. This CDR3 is CASSVGQGTNTGELFF. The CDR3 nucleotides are TGTGCCAGCAGCGTAGGACAAGGGACGAACACCGGGGAGCTGTTTTTT.

This chain's CDR3 is CASSFMTTLGEQFF. For the CDR3, the DNA is TGTGCCAGCAGCTTTATGACTACTCTAGGGGAGCAGTTCTTC. The J gene is TRBJ2-1, the V gene TRBV11-2; perhaps TRBD2 as D (5 bases). Germline loops: CDR1 SGHAT, CDR2 FQNNGV. The ends were cut back, 3 bases at V and 10 bases at J, with 16 bases in the middle. The CDR3 runs 14 residues.

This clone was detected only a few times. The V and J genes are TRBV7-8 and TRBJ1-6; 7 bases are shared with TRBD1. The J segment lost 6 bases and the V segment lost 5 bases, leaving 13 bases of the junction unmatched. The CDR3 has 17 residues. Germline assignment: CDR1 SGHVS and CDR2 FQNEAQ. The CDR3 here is CASSPDRVNPGNSPLHF. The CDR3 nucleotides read TGTGCCAGCAGCCCCGACAGGGTCAATCCTGGTAATTCACCCCTCCACTTT.

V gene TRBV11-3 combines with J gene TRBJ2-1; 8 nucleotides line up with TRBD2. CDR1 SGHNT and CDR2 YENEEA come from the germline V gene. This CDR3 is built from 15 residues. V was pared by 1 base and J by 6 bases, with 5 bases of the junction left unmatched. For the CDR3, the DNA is TGTGCCAGCAGCTTAGGGCCGGGAGGGATCAATGAGCAGTTCTTC. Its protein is CASSLGPGGINEQFF.

CDR3 sequence: CASSLNGGANVLTF. In DNA form, the CDR3 reads TGCGCCAGCAGCTTGAATGGTGGGGCCAACGTCCTGACTTTC. The V gene is TRBV5-1, the J gene TRBJ2-6; D remains ambiguous. CDR1 is SGHRS, CDR2 YFSETQ, per germline. V was shortened by 1 base and J by 3 bases, with 5 bases between the two germline ends. CDR3 length equals 14 residues.

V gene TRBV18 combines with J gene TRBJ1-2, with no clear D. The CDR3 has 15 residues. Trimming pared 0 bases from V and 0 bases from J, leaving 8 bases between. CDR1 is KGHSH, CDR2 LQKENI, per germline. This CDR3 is CASSPPPAANYGYTF. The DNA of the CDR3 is TGTGCCAGCTCACCACCCCCGGCGGCTAACTATGGCTACACCTTC. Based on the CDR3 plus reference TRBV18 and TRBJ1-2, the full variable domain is NAGVMQNPRHLVRRRGQEARLRCSPMKGHSHVYWYRQLPEEGLKFMVYLQKENIIDESGMPKERFSAEFPKEGPSILRIQQVVRGDSAAYFCASSPPPAANYGYTFGSGTRLTVV.

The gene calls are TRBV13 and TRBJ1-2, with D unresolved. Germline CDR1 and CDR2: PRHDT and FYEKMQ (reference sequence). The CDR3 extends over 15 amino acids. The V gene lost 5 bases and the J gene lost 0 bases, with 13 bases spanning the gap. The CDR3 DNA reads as TGTGCCAGCAGCCTAACAAGGACCTCTAACTATGGCTACACCTTC. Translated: CASSLTRTSNYGYTF. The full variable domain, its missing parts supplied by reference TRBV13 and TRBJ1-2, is AAGVIQSPRHLIKEKRETATLKCYPIPRHDTVYWYQQGPGQDPQFLISFYEKMQSDKGSIPDRFSAQQFSDYHSELNMSSLELGDSALYFCASSLTRTSNYGYTFGSGTRLTVV.

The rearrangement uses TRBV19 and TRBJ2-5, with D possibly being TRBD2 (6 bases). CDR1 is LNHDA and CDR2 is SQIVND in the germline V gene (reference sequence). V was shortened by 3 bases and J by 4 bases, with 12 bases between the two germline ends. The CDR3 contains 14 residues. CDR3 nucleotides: TGTGCCAGTAGTATGGGCACTAGCCCAGAGACCCAGTACTTC. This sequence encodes CASSMGTSPETQYF.

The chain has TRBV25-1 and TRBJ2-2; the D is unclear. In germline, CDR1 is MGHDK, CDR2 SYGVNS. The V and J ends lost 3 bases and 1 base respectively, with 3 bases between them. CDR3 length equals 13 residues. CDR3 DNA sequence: TGTGCCAGCAGTGACAGGAACACCGGGGAGCTGTTTTTT. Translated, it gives CASSDRNTGELFF.

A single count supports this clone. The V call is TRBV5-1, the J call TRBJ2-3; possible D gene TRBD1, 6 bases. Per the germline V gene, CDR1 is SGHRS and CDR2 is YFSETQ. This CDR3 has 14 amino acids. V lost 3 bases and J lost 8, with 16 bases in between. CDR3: CASSSQGQGGTQYF. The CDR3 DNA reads TGCGCCAGCAGCTCGCAGGGACAAGGAGGTACGCAGTATTTT.

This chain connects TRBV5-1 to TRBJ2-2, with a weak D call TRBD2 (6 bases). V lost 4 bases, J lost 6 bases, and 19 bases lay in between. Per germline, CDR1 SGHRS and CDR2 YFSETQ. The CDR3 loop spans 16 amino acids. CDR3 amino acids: CASSPAGTAGPGELFF. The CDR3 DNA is TGCGCCAGCAGCCCAGCCGGGACTGCCGGGCCCGGGGAGCTGTTTTTT. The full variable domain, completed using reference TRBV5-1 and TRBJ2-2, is KAGVTQTPRYLIKTRGQQVTLSCSPISGHRSVSWYQQTPGQGLQFLFEYFSETQRNKGNFPGRFSGRQFSNSRSEMNVSTLELGDSALYLCASSPAGTAGPGELFFGEGSRLTVL.

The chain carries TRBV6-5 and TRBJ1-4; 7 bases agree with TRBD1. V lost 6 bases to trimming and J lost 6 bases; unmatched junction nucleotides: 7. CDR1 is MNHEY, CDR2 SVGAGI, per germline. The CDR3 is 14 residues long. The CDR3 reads CASSPGQTYEKLFF. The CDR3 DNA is TGTGCCAGCAGCCCGGGACAGACCTATGAAAAACTGTTTTTT.

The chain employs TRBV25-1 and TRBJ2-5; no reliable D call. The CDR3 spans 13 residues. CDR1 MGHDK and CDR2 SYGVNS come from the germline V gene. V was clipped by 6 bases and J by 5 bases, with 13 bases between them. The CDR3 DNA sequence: TGTGCCAGCAGCCCCCCCCCTATGGAGACCCAGTACTTC. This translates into CASSPPPMETQYF.

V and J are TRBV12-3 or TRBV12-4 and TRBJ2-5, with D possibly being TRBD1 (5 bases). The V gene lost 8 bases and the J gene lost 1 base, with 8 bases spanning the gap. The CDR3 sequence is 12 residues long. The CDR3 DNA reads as TGTGCCAGCGGACAATCCCAAGAGACCCAGTACTTC. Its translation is CASGQSQETQYF.

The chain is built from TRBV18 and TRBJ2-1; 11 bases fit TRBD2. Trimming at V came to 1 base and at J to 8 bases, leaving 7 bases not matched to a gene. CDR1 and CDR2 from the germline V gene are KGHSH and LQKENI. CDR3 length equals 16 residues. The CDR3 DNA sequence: TGTGCCAGCTCACCACTTAGCGGGGGGGCTTCCTATGAGCAGTTCTTC. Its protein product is CASSPLSGGASYEQFF.